This T cell receptor (beta chain) was found in a study of molecular identifiers for immune sequencing clone quantification. Study context: In replicates, the authors split RNA from approximately 22,000 or 94,000 naive CD8 cells five ways and sequenced four. Study results and caveats: Single-cell amounts of spiked Jurkat TCR RNA were reportedly detectable among about a million naive cells. Over 99% of CMV-specific effector molecules, but under 1% of naive ones, were in clones above 20 copies.

A single record per CDR3 protein comes from TCRdb applying MiXCR to the PCR reads. The sample records roughly 50,000 distinct CDR3 sequences, under 30% being singletons. Germline CDR1 SEHNR, CDR2 FQNEAQ (reference sequence). Trimming took 4 bases from V and 5 from J, leaving 20 bases between them. This CDR3 has 16 residues. This clonotype was detected ten times or more. Antigen specificity is unknown. This sequence joins TRBV7-9 and TRBJ2-5; D is perhaps TRBD1 (5 bases). The sequence came from a human donor in good health. Some libraries in this study had Jurkat cell RNA spiked in. Sequencing used naive CD8+ T cells from blood, with Jurkat cell RNA spiked in. Subset of the sample: FACS-sorted CD8+CD4-CCR7+CD45RA+ naive T cells. CDR3 in amino acids: CASSSQIRASQETQYF. The CDR3 DNA reads TGTGCCAGCAGCTCCCAGATCAGGGCCTCCCAGGAGACCCAGTACTTC.